The 27 T cell receptor beta chains below come from one sample, sequenced in a study of blood T cell repertoires in COVID-19. TCRdb keeps only in-frame clones here, not all; method: immunoSEQ multiplex PCR. The sample holds about 64,000 clones, 65% to 90% seen once. The sequenced sample consisted of peripheral blood. The receptor set was obtained from a woman in her fifties or sixties with acute or convalescent COVID-19.

V and J are TRBV5-5 and TRBJ1-5; TRBD1 matches 9 bases. This CDR3 is 20 amino acids long. Germline lookup yields CDR1 SGHKS and CDR2 YYEKEE (reference sequence). V trimming: 2 bases; J trimming: 3 bases; junction bases outside the gene matches: 18. In DNA, the CDR3 is TGTGCCAGCAGCTTATTTCTAGTACAGGGGGCTTCGGTTCTCAATCAGCCCCAGCATTTT. This encodes CASSLFLVQGASVLNQPQHF.

This chain uses TRBV19 with TRBJ1-1; D unclear. Germline assignment: CDR1 LNHDA and CDR2 SQIVND (reference sequence). V lost 3 bases, J lost 4 bases, and 12 bases lay in between. The CDR3 length is 14 residues. CDR3 DNA sequence: TGTGCCAGTAGTATCGGCGGGTTGGGCACTGAAGCTTTCTTT. Translation: CASSIGGLGTEAFF.

V and J are TRBV4-1 and TRBJ2-3; a weak D match, TRBD1 (6 bases). The V gene's germline CDR1 is MGHRA and CDR2 YSYEKL. The CDR3 extends over 13 amino acids. V lost 0 bases, J lost 9 bases, and 10 bases lay in between. The CDR3 bases are TGCGCCAGCAGCCAAGAAGGACAGACCACGCAGTATTTT. Its translation: CASSQEGQTTQYF.

The chain couples TRBV19 to TRBJ2-2; 8 positions match TRBD2. From germline, CDR1 is LNHDA and CDR2 SQIVND (reference sequence). V trimming: 7 bases; J trimming: 8 bases; junction bases outside the gene matches: 12. The CDR3 has 15 residues. The CDR3 bases are TGTGCCAGTAACCTCGGGGTAGCGGGGACTGGGGAGCTGTTTTTT. Translation gives CASNLGVAGTGELFF.

The J gene is TRBJ1-5, the V gene TRBV19; TRBD1 agrees at 7 bases. The CDR3 runs 16 residues. Losses at the gene ends were 3 bases for V and 1 base for J; bases not matched to a gene: 6. CDR1 and CDR2 (germline): LNHDA, SQIVND (reference sequence). The CDR3 spells CASSISRGQSNQPQHF. In DNA, the CDR3 is TGTGCCAGTAGTATTAGTAGGGGGCAAAGCAATCAGCCCCAGCATTTT.

The chain joins TRBV3-1 (or the pseudogene TRBV3-2) to TRBJ1-1; 9 nucleotides match TRBD1. The CDR3 length is 14 residues. Trimming at V came to 4 bases and at J to 4 bases, leaving 4 bases not matched to a gene. In germline, CDR1 is LGHDT, CDR2 YNNKEL (reference sequence). The DNA of the CDR3 is TGTGCCAGCAGCCTGACAGGGGGGACCACTGAAGCTTTCTTT. Protein product: CASSLTGGTTEAFF.

V and J are TRBV19 and TRBJ1-1, with D possibly matching TRBD1 (5 bases). V was clipped by 4 bases and J by 4 bases, with 16 bases between them. CDR3 length equals 15 residues. Germline-derived CDR1 and CDR2 are LNHDA and SQIVND (reference sequence). The CDR3 loop is CASSTGRQGGTEAFF. The CDR3 DNA reads TGTGCCAGTAGTACCGGGAGGCAGGGAGGCACTGAAGCTTTCTTT.

CDR3 residues: CASGTSGNTIYF. The CDR3 DNA sequence: TGCGCCAGCGGCACCTCTGGAAACACCATATATTTT. This chain joins TRBV10-2 and TRBJ1-3; D gene unclear. Per germline, CDR1 WSHSY and CDR2 SAAADI. The V end was cut by 8 bases, the J end by 0 bases, with 5 bases between. The CDR3 is 12 residues long.

The rearrangement joins TRBV7-9 to TRBJ1-6; no definite D call. CDR1 SEHNR and CDR2 FQNEAQ come from the germline V gene (reference sequence). The CDR3 consists of 14 residues. Trimming took off 5 bases at V and 8 bases at J, with 13 bases between the two ends. The CDR3 sequence: CASSTTETDSPLHF. In DNA, the CDR3 is TGTGCCAGCAGCACCACAGAGACCGATTCACCCCTCCACTTT.

This chain joins TRBV5-1 and TRBJ2-7; 10 bases fit TRBD2. The CDR3 runs to 14 residues. The germline gives CDR1 SGHRS, CDR2 YFSETQ. V dropped 1 base and J dropped 3; count of bases not matched to a gene: 1. In DNA form, the CDR3 reads TGCGCCAGCAGCTTGACTAGCGGGGACTACGAGCAGTACTTC. It specifies CASSLTSGDYEQYF.

The genes are TRBV18 and TRBJ1-1; a weak D match, TRBD1 (5 bases). In germline, CDR1 is KGHSH, CDR2 LQKENI. V was trimmed by 6 bases and J by 4 bases, leaving 9 bases between them. The CDR3 runs to 12 residues. The CDR3 protein is CASSPQGTEAFF. CDR3 sequence (DNA): TGTGCCAGCTCTCCTCAGGGCACTGAAGCTTTCTTT.

The chain has TRBV5-1 and TRBJ1-6, with 7 bases that match TRBD1. Germline CDR1 SGHRS, CDR2 YFSETQ. This CDR3 has 14 residues. Trimming took 4 bases from V and 5 from J; bases not matched to a gene: 3. CDR3 nucleotide sequence: TGCGCCAGCAGCAAGGGGACAGATAATTCACCCCTCCACTTT. It specifies CASSKGTDNSPLHF. Combining the CDR3 with reference TRBV5-1 and TRBJ1-6 gives the whole variable domain KAGVTQTPRYLIKTRGQQVTLSCSPISGHRSVSWYQQTPGQGLQFLFEYFSETQRNKGNFPGRFSGRQFSNSRSEMNVSTLELGDSALYLCASSKGTDNSPLHFGNGTRLTVT.

The chain links TRBV14 to TRBJ2-3, with TRBD2 identical over 8 bases. The germline CDR1 and CDR2 sequences are SGHDN and FVKESK. CDR3 length equals 16 residues. V was clipped by 0 bases and J by 12 bases; unmatched bases: 14. The CDR3 DNA reads TGTGCCAGCAGCCAAGATTTTTTAGCGGGGACGGAGTCTCAGTATTTT. Its translation: CASSQDFLAGTESQYF.

The genes are TRBV5-6 and TRBJ2-2; 11 bases are shared with TRBD1. The CDR3 has 15 residues. The V segment lost 4 bases and the J segment 6 bases; nucleotides outside the gene matches: 5. CDR1 is SGHDT, CDR2 YYEEEE, per germline. The CDR3 sequence is CASSPGTGGSGELFF. The CDR3, as DNA: TGTGCCAGCAGCCCGGGGACAGGGGGTTCCGGGGAGCTGTTTTTT.

The chain uses TRBV4-2 and TRBJ1-5, with a tentative D call TRBD1 (6 bases). The V and J ends lost 0 bases and 9 bases respectively, with 15 bases between them. CDR3 length: 15 amino acids. Germline V gene lookup returns CDR1 LGHNA and CDR2 YNFKEQ. The CDR3 loop is CASSQDVGAYRPQHF. CDR3 DNA sequence: TGTGCCAGCAGCCAAGATGTGGGGGCATACAGGCCCCAGCATTTT.

The rearrangement uses TRBV6-1 and TRBJ1-6; D not certain. V was cut by 0 bases and J by 10 bases, with 13 bases left in between. Germline lookup yields CDR1 MNHNS and CDR2 SASEGT. This CDR3 comprises 15 residues. CDR3: CASSEAPQAGSPLHF. The CDR3 coding sequence is TGTGCCAGCAGTGAAGCCCCCCAGGCTGGCTCACCCCTCCACTTT.

This clone has more than one count but fewer than ten. CDR3 amino acids: CASSVMGDSEAFF. CDR3 coding DNA: TGCGCCAGCAGTGTAATGGGGGACTCTGAAGCTTTCTTT. J is TRBJ1-1 and V is TRBV10-1, with a tentative D call TRBD1 (5 bases). This CDR3 contains 13 residues. The V gene lost 4 bases and the J gene lost 6 bases, with 12 bases spanning the gap. From germline, CDR1 is WNHNN and CDR2 SYGVQD (reference sequence).

The rearrangement links TRBV7-9 to TRBJ1-1; 8 bases are a match to TRBD1. The V gene end was trimmed by 5 bases and the J gene end by 0 bases; junction bases not matched to a gene: 11. This CDR3 spans 17 amino acids. Germline lookup yields CDR1 SEHNR and CDR2 FQNEAQ (reference sequence). The CDR3 sequence: CASSGRTGWRMNTEAFF. The CDR3 DNA is TGTGCCAGCAGCGGACGGACAGGGTGGAGAATGAACACTGAAGCTTTCTTT.

This clone was counted once. The chain couples TRBV7-8 to TRBJ1-1; TRBD1 matches 9 bases. After removal of 5 bases from V and 4 bases from J, the junction contained 2 bases not matched to a gene. In germline, CDR1 is SGHVS, CDR2 FQNEAQ. The CDR3 extends over 13 amino acids. The CDR3 region is CASSMGQGTEAFF. CDR3 DNA: TGTGCCAGCAGCATGGGACAGGGCACTGAAGCTTTCTTT.

This clone qualifies as medium-sized. The rearrangement links TRBV19 to TRBJ1-2; perhaps TRBD1 as D (5 bases). Germline CDR1 is LNHDA and CDR2 is SQIVND (reference sequence). The germline V and J ends were trimmed by 7 bases and 7 bases, with 13 bases remaining between them. The CDR3 contains 12 residues. DNA for the CDR3: TGTGCCAGTACGGCAGGGCGAATTGGCTACACCTTC. Translated: CASTAGRIGYTF.

The chain is built from TRBV13 and TRBJ2-7; perhaps TRBD2 as D (6 bases). Deletions cut 5 bases from V and 3 bases from J, with 14 bases between. This CDR3 is 14 amino acids long. Per germline, CDR1 PRHDT and CDR2 FYEKMQ (reference sequence). CDR3 in DNA: TGTGCCAGCAGCCCTGGACGGAGGGGCTACGAGCAGTACTTC. Encoded protein: CASSPGRRGYEQYF.

This rearrangement joins TRBV6-2 or TRBV6-3 to TRBJ2-1, with a tentative D call TRBD2 (5 bases). CDR1 MNHEY and CDR2 SVGEGT come from the germline V gene. CDR3 length: 12 amino acids. V was clipped by 2 bases and J by 13 bases, with 12 bases between them. Here the CDR3 reads CASSYKYLAQFF. CDR3 in DNA: TGTGCCAGCAGTTACAAATATCTAGCACAGTTCTTC.

The rearrangement joins TRBV4-1 to TRBJ1-2; no definite D call. Germline CDR1 reads MGHRA; CDR2 reads YSYEKL. Between the trimmed V and J ends, which lost 4 bases and 8 bases, there was a span of 17 bases. CDR3 length equals 14 residues. The CDR3 sequence is CASSPDKGVGGYTF. CDR3 nucleotides: TGCGCCAGCAGCCCTGACAAGGGAGTCGGCGGCTACACCTTC.

This clone came up once. This chain connects TRBV23-1 to TRBJ2-7, with TRBD2 matching over 10 bases. TRBV23-1 is reported as an ORF; its role is uncertain. The CDR3 sequence is 15 residues long. V was clipped by 1 base and J by 2 bases; unmatched bases: 2. In nucleotides, the CDR3 is TGCGCCAGCAGTCAATTCACTAGCGGGACCTACGAGCAGTACTTC. Encoded protein: CASSQFTSGTYEQYF.

The chain carries TRBV4-2 and TRBJ2-3, with TRBD1 identical over 7 bases. Germline loops: CDR1 LGHNA, CDR2 YNFKEQ. The CDR3 is made up of 16 amino acids. The ends lost 0 bases at V and 6 bases at J; junction bases unmatched: 9. This CDR3 is CASSQDLAEGADTQYF. The CDR3 DNA is TGTGCCAGCAGCCAAGATTTAGCAGAGGGGGCCGATACGCAGTATTTT.

As for this clone: This specimen includes other DNA sequences encoding the same CDR3. V gene TRBV30 combines with J gene TRBJ1-1, with unresolved D. The CDR3 spans 11 residues. V was cut by 2 bases and J by 5 bases, with 6 bases left in between. Germline V lookup: CDR1 GTSNPN, CDR2 SVGIG (reference sequence). The CDR3 DNA reads TGTGCCTGGAGTCGGGGAACTGAAGCTTTCTTT. Translation: CAWSRGTEAFF.

The chain recombines TRBV10-3 with TRBJ1-2; a weak D match, TRBD1 (6 bases). Germline V gene data show CDR1 as ENHRY and CDR2 as SYGVKD. CDR3 length: 17 amino acids. V dropped 5 bases and J dropped 4 bases, with 23 bases sitting between them. The CDR3 protein is CAISTGEGQRLSYGYTF. In DNA, the CDR3 is TGTGCCATCAGTACTGGCGAAGGACAGCGCCTTAGCTATGGCTACACCTTC.